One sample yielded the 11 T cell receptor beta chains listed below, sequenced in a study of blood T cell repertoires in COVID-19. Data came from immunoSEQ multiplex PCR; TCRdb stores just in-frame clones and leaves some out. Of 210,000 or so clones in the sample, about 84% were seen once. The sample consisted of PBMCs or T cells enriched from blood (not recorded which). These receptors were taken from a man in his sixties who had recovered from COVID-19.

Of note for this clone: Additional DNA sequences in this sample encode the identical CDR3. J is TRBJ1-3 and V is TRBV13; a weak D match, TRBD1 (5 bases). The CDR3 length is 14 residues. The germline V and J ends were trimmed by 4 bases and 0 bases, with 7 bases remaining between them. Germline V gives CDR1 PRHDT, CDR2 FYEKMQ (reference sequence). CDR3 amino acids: CASSWGVSGNTIYF. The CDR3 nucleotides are TGTGCCAGCAGCTGGGGCGTCTCTGGAAACACCATATATTTT.

The CDR3 sequence: CASSVEGREQYF. The CDR3 nucleotides read TGTGCCAGCAGCGTAGAGGGGAGGGAGCAGTACTTC. The chain carries TRBV9 and TRBJ2-7; weak D call: TRBD2 (6 bases). CDR3 length: 12 residues. From germline, CDR1 is SGDLS and CDR2 YYNGEE. The V end lost 0 bases, the J end lost 7 bases, and 8 bases lay between the germline ends.

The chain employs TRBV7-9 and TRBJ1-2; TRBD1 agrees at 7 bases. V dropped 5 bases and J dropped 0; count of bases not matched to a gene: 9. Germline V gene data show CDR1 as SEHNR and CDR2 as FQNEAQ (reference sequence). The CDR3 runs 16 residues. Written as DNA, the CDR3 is TGTGCCAGCAGCCTGAGGGGGACAGATTCTAACTATGGCTACACCTTC. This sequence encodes CASSLRGTDSNYGYTF.

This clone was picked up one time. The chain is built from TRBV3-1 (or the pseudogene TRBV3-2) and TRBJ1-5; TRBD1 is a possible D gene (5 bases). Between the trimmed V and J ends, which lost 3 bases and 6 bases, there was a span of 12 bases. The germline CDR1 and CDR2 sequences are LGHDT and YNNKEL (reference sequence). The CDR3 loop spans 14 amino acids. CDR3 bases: TGTGCCAGCAGCCATGGCAGGGCTACTCAGCCCCAGCATTTT. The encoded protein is CASSHGRATQPQHF.

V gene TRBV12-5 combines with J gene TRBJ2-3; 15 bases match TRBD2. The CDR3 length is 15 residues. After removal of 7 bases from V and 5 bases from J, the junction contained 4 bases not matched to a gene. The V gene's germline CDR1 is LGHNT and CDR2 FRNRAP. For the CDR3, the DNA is TGTGCTAGTGCCCTGGGACTAGCGGGAGGAGATACGCAGTATTTT. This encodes CASALGLAGGDTQYF.

CDR3 sequence (DNA): TGTGCCAGCAGCCCCCGACAGGGATGGAAGGACAATGAGCAGTTCTTC. Amino acids: CASSPRQGWKDNEQFF. The rearrangement links TRBV11-2 to TRBJ2-1; TRBD1 aligns across 7 bases. Germline CDR1 and CDR2: SGHAT and FQNNGV. The trim removed 5 bases at V and 5 bases at J, leaving 12 bases unmatched. The length of the CDR3 is 16 residues.

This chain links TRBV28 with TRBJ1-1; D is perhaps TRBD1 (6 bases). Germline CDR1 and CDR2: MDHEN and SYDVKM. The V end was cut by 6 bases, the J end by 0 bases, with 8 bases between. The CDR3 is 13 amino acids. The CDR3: CASRGGMNTEAFF. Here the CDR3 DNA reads TGTGCCAGCAGAGGGGGTATGAACACTGAAGCTTTCTTT.

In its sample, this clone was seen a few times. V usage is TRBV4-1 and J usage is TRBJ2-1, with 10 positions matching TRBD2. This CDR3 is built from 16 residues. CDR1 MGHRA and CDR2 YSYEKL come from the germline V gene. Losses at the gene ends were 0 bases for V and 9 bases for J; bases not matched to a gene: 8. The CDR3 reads CASSQDPSGGAGEQFF. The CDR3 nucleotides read TGCGCCAGCAGCCAAGATCCAAGCGGGGGGGCCGGTGAGCAGTTCTTC.

CDR3 bases: TGTGCCAGCAGCCCCTGGACAGGGACACAGCCCCAGCATTTT. Translated, it gives CASSPWTGTQPQHF. This chain uses TRBV7-2 with TRBJ1-5; 8 bases are a match to TRBD1. Germline V gives CDR1 SGHTA, CDR2 FQGNSA. V gave up 5 bases and J gave up 7 bases; unmatched junction bases: 7. There are 14 residues in the CDR3.

CDR3 in amino acids: CATSGLLAGGEETQYF. Here the CDR3 DNA reads TGTGCCACCAGTGGTCTACTAGCGGGGGGGGAAGAGACCCAGTACTTC. The V and J genes are TRBV24-1 and TRBJ2-5; TRBD2 agrees at 13 bases. Germline trimming cut 5 bases from V and 3 bases from J; bases unmatched to any gene: 5. Germline CDR1 is KGHDR and CDR2 is SFDVKD. The CDR3 loop spans 16 amino acids.

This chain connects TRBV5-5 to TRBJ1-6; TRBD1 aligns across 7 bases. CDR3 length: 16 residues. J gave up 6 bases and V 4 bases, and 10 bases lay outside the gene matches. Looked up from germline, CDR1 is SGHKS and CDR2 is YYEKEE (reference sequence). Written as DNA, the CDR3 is TGTGCCAGCAGCGACCCTGACAGGGTAATTAATTCACCCCTCCACTTT. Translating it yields CASSDPDRVINSPLHF.